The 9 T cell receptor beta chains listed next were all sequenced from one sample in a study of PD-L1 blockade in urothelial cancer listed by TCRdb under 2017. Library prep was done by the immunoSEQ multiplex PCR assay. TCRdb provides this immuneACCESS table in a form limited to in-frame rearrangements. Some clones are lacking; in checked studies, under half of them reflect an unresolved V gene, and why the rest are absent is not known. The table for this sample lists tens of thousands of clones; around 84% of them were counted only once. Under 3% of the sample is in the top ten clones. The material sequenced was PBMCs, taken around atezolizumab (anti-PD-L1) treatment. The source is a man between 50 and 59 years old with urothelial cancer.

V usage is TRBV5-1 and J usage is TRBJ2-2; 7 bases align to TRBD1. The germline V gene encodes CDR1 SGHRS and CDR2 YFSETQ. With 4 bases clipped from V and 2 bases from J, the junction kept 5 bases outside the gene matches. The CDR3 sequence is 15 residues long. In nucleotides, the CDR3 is TGCGCCAGCAGCCCGGGACAGACTAACACCGGGGAGCTGTTTTTT. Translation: CASSPGQTNTGELFF.

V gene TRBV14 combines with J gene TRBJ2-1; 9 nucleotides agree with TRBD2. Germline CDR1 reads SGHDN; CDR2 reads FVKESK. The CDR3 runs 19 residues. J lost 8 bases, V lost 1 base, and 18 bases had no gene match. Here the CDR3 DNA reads TGTGCCAGCAGCCAAGCCCGGGAAAGTTCGGGACTAGCTAAGCATGAGCAGTTCTTC. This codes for CASSQARESSGLAKHEQFF.

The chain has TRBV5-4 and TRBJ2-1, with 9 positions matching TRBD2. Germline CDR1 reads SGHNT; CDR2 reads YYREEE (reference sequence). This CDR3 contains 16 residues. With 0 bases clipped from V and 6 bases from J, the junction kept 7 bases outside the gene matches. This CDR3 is CASSLDAGGRSNEQFF. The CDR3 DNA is TGTGCCAGCAGCTTGGACGCGGGAGGGCGAAGCAATGAGCAGTTCTTC.

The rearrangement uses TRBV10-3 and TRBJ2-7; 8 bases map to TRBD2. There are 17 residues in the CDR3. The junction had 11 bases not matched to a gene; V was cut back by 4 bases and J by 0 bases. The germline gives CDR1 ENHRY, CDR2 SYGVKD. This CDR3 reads CAISGALERGFSYEQYF. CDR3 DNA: TGTGCCATCAGTGGTGCCTTGGAGCGGGGGTTCTCCTACGAGCAGTACTTC.

The CDR3 DNA sequence: TGTGCCAGCTCACCCTCCGGTTCGGAGACCCAGTACTTC. It translates to CASSPSGSETQYF. The chain couples TRBV18 to TRBJ2-5; no firm D call. This CDR3 spans 13 amino acids. The germline gives CDR1 KGHSH, CDR2 LQKENI. V was pared by 3 bases and J by 5 bases, with 10 bases between.

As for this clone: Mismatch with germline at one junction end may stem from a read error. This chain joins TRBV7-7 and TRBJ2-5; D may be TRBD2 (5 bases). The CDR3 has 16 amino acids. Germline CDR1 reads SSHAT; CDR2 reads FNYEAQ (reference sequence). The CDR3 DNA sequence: TGTGCTAGCAGCTTAGGGCGGGCTATAACGCAAGAGACCCAGTACTTC. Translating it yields CASSLGRAITQETQYF. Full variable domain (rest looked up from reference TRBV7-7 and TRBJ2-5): GAGVSQSPRYKVTKRGQDVTLRCDPISSHATLYWYQQALGQGPEFLTYFNYEAQPDKSGLPSDRFSAERPEGSISTLTIQRTEQRDSAMYRCASSLGRAITQETQYFGPGTRLLVL.

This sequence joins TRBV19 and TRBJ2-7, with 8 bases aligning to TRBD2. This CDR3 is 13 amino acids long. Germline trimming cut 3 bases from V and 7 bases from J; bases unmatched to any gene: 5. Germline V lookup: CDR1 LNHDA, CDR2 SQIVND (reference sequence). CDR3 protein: CASSIIAGREQYF. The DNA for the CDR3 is TGTGCCAGTAGTATTATAGCGGGGAGAGAGCAGTACTTC.

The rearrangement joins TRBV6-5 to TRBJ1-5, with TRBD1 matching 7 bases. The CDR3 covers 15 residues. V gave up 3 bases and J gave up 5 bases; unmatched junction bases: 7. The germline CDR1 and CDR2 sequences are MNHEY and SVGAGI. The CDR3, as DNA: TGTGCCAGCAGTTATACCTGGACAGGTGATCAGCCCCAGCATTTT. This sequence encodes CASSYTWTGDQPQHF.

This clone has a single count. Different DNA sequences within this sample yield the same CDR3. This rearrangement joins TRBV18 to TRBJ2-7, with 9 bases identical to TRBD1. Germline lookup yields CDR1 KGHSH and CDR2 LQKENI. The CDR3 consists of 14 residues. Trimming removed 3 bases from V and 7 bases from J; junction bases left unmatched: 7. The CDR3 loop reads CASSPGTGKSEQYF. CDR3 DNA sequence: TGTGCCAGCTCACCGGGGACAGGGAAGAGTGAGCAGTACTTC.